A single sample is the source of the 9 T cell receptor beta chains below, sequenced in a study of cytomegalovirus exposure and HLA in healthy donors. TCRdb keeps only in-frame clones here, not all; method: immunoSEQ multiplex PCR. The data hold 250,000 to 400,000 clones, with roughly nine tenths observed a single time. The material sequenced was PBMCs. The source of these receptors is a woman aged 25 to 39 in good health and CMV-seropositive.

This chain joins TRBV27 and TRBJ2-1, with 10 bases identical to TRBD2. This CDR3 comprises 20 residues. CDR1 MNHEY and CDR2 SMNVEV come from the germline V gene (reference sequence). Germline trimming cut 1 base from V and 3 bases from J; bases unmatched to any gene: 15. CDR3 residues: CASSLLPSGGAGSHYNEQFF. The DNA of the CDR3 is TGTGCCAGCAGTTTATTGCCTAGCGGGGGCGCCGGTTCCCACTACAATGAGCAGTTCTTC.

The chain carries TRBV11-2 and TRBJ1-2; D gene uncertain. The CDR3 length is 12 residues. V was cut by 4 bases and J by 8 bases, with 11 bases left in between. Germline V CDR1 and CDR2: SGHAT, FQNNGV. Here the CDR3 reads CASSSRLGGYTF. The CDR3 coding sequence is TGTGCCAGCAGCTCTAGACTGGGGGGCTACACCTTC.

This chain links TRBV19 with TRBJ2-7, with D perhaps given as TRBD1 or TRBD2 (7 bases each). CDR1 LNHDA and CDR2 SQIVND come from the germline V gene (reference sequence). V was shortened by 4 bases and J by 4 bases, with 14 bases between the two germline ends. The CDR3 runs 14 residues. Written as DNA, the CDR3 is TGTGCCAGTAGTAGTCAGGGGGGGAATTACGAGCAGTACTTC. Translated, it gives CASSSQGGNYEQYF.

The chain couples TRBV11-3 to TRBJ2-7, with a weak D call TRBD1 (5 bases). Germline loops: CDR1 SGHNT, CDR2 YENEEA. The V and J ends lost 5 bases and 2 bases respectively, with 7 bases between them. The CDR3 has 12 amino acids. The CDR3 DNA reads as TGTGCCAGCAGCAAGGACACCTACGAGCAGTACTTC. This sequence encodes CASSKDTYEQYF.

This rearrangement joins TRBV20-1 to TRBJ2-5; perhaps TRBD2 as D (5 bases). Trimming removed 5 bases at V and 5 bases at J, with 9 bases between. Germline lookup yields CDR1 DFQATT and CDR2 SNEGSKA (reference sequence). The CDR3 is 11 amino acids. The CDR3 DNA reads TGCAGTGCTGAACCGGGGGAGACCCAGTACTTC. Its protein product is CSAEPGETQYF.

The chain has TRBV30 and TRBJ2-3, with TRBD2 identical over 10 bases. This CDR3 is built from 15 residues. The V gene's germline CDR1 is GTSNPN and CDR2 SVGIG (reference sequence). After removal of 1 base from V and 2 bases from J, the junction contained 3 bases not matched to a gene. For the CDR3, the DNA is TGTGCCTGGAGTGCTAGCGGGGGTATCACAGATACGCAGTATTTT. This translates into CAWSASGGITDTQYF.

The chain uses TRBV4-1 and TRBJ1-2, with TRBD1 matching 9 bases. Germline V gene lookup returns CDR1 MGHRA and CDR2 YSYEKL. The CDR3 runs 11 residues. Losses at the gene ends were 5 bases for V and 12 bases for J; bases not matched to a gene: 4. DNA of the CDR3: TGCGCCAGCAGCGGGGGGACAGGGAACACCTTC. Its protein is CASSGGTGNTF.

The chain uses TRBV6-1 and TRBJ2-1; 7 bases agree with TRBD2. The trim removed 2 bases at V and 10 bases at J, leaving 5 bases unmatched. Per germline, CDR1 MNHNS and CDR2 SASEGT. There are 13 residues in the CDR3. The CDR3 DNA reads as TGTGCCAGCAGTGAAAGGCCTAGCGGCGAGCAGTTCTTC. It translates to CASSERPSGEQFF.

Comments on this clone: In the same sample, other DNA sequences code for this CDR3. The gene calls are TRBV29-1 and TRBJ2-5; perhaps TRBD1 as D (6 bases). Germline V gives CDR1 SQVTM, CDR2 ANQGSEA. Trimming stripped 1 base from V and 5 bases from J, with 8 bases between. CDR3 length: 12 residues. In nucleotides, the CDR3 is TGCAGCGTTGAAGGGCAGGGGGAGACCCAGTACTTC. Its translation: CSVEGQGETQYF.